Listed below are T cell receptor beta chains from one sample, sequenced in a study of CD8+CD57+ T cells in acquired aplastic anemia. TCRdb redid the calling of the reads with MiXCR, one entry per CDR3 protein. The table shows 150,000 or so distinct CDR3 sequences, with more than 45% occurring only once. The sequenced sample consisted of sorted CD4+, CD8+, or CD8+CD57+ T cells (not recorded which) from PBMCs. All receptors come from a human donor with aplastic anemia. Each CDR3 is given with its conserved first and last residue. D genes are given only for firm matches. Clone size is given for some rows only: seen once, a few or many times, or a class if the clone is expanded.

V gene: TRBV20-1
clone size: NA
D gene: NA
J gene: TRBJ2-7
CDR3 protein: CSARGGGTYEQYF
CDR3 DNA: TGCAGTGCTAGAGGTGGGGGCACGTACGAGCAGTACTTC

V gene: TRBV12-3/TRBV12-4
clone size: many
D gene: NA
J gene: TRBJ1-6
CDR3 protein: CASSRGGDSPLHF
CDR3 DNA: TGTGCCAGCAGCCGAGGTGGGGATTCACCCCTCCACTTT

V gene: TRBV19
clone size: many
D gene: NA
J gene: TRBJ2-6
CDR3 protein: CASSIGGGGANVLTF
CDR3 DNA: TGTGCCAGTAGTATAGGAGGGGGTGGGGCCAACGTCCTGACTTTC

V gene: TRBV5-5
clone size: many
D gene: NA
J gene: TRBJ1-3
CDR3 protein: CASSMEEGNTIYF
CDR3 DNA: TGTGCCAGCAGCATGGAGGAAGGAAACACCATATATTTT

V gene: TRBV7-8
clone size: NA
D gene: TRBD1
J gene: TRBJ1-4
CDR3 protein: CASTGQGTAKLFF
CDR3 DNA: TGTGCCAGCACGGGACAGGGGACAGCAAAACTGTTTTTT

V gene: TRBV11-2
clone size: few
D gene: TRBD2
J gene: TRBJ2-3
CDR3 protein: CASSSGGLPTDTQYF
CDR3 DNA: TGTGCCAGCAGTAGCGGGGGGCTACCCACAGATACGCAGTATTTT

V gene: TRBV10-3
clone size: once
D gene: TRBD1
J gene: TRBJ2-5
CDR3 protein: CAISVQGAPQETQYF
CDR3 DNA: TGTGCCATCAGTGTCCAGGGGGCCCCCCAAGAGACCCAGTACTTC

V gene: TRBV15
clone size: NA
D gene: NA
J gene: TRBJ1-2
CDR3 protein: CATYYEAGGGSNYGYTF
CDR3 DNA: TGTGCCACCTACTATGAAGCGGGGGGAGGCTCTAACTATGGCTACACCTTC

V gene: TRBV11-2
clone size: many
D gene: TRBD1
J gene: TRBJ1-1
CDR3 protein: CASRTGTTNTEAFF
CDR3 DNA: TGTGCCAGCAGGACAGGGACGACCAACACTGAAGCTTTCTTT

V gene: TRBV20-1
clone size: NA
D gene: TRBD1
J gene: TRBJ2-2
CDR3 protein: CSARDPRQGCANTGELFF
CDR3 DNA: TGCAGTGCTAGAGATCCCAGACAGGGCTGTGCGAACACCGGGGAGCTGTTTTTT